The present T cell receptor beta chain was sequenced within a study of OX40 agonist ivuxolimab in advanced cancers. Study-level information: Ivuxolimab was delivered to patients intravenously every 2 weeks at doses spanning 0.01 to 10 mg/kg. Notes on the study in general: Still undetermined is the antigen specificity of the expanded peripheral T cells. Some nonresponders additionally presented with little normalized T-cell clonal expansion.

Germline V gene data show CDR1 as KGHSH and CDR2 as LQKENI. J lost 6 bases, V lost 2 bases, and 7 bases had no gene match. This CDR3 spans 15 amino acids. Patients had blood sampled at baseline and again on cycle 4 day 1 and cycle 7 day 1. Details on this clone: Its specificity is unknown.

TCRdb's table, derived via immunoSEQ multiplex PCR, lists solely in-frame clones and lacks some. The sample has some 85,000 clones, about 88% seen once. Here the sequenced sample was CD4+ or CD8+ T cells sorted from blood, taken in a trial of the OX40 agonist ivuxolimab. The chain recombines TRBV18 with TRBJ1-2; 9 nucleotides agree with TRBD1. The receptor was derived from an adult with an advanced solid tumor such as melanoma, head and neck, liver or kidney cancer. CDR3 coding DNA: TGTGCCAGCTCACCATTAGGGACAGGGACTGATGGCTACACCTTC. Its protein is CASSPLGTGTDGYTF.